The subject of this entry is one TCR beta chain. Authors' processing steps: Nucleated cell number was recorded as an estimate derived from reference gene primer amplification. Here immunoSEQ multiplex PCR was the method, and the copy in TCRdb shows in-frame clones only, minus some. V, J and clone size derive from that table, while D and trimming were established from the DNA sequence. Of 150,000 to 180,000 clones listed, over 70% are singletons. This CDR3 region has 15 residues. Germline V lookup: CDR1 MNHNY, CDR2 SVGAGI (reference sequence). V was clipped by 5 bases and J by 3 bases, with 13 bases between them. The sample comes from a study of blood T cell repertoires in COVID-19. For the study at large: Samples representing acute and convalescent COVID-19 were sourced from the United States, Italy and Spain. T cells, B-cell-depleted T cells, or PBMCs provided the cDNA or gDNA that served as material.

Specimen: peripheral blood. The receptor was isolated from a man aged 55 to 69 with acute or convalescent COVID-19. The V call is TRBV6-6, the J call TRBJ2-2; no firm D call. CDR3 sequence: CASSRMFSDTGELFF. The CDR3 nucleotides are TGTGCCAGCAGTCGTATGTTCAGTGACACCGGGGAGCTGTTTTTT.